This TCR beta chain was documented in a study of beta chain features in type 1 diabetes. Of the isolated RNA, all was reverse transcribed, and so the sequenced material was expressed TCRB transcripts. Method: immunoSEQ multiplex PCR; TCRdb's copy keeps in-frame clones and lacks some. The data show about 900,000 clones, 15% to 20% seen once. Looked up from germline, CDR1 is SNHLY and CDR2 is FYNNEI. CDR3 size: 11 residues. Trimming left V 4 bases short and J 10 bases short, with 9 bases between. Sequenced sample: naive CD4+ T cells from blood. The clonotype was recovered from a young woman in good health. The chain combines TRBV2 with TRBJ2-3; D is unresolved. CDR3 sequence reads: CASSANGAQYF. The CDR3 DNA is TGTGCCAGCAGTGCGAATGGCGCGCAGTATTTT.